Below, 18 T cell receptor beta chains from the same sample are listed, as sequenced in a study of T-cell reconstitution after alpha-beta-depleted transplantation in children. The authors prepared the TCRbeta library with unique molecular identifiers. TCRdb redid the calling of the PCR reads with MiXCR, one entry per CDR3 protein. The table records around 360,000 distinct CDR3 sequences, 10% of them present only once. This material consisted of PBMCs from the stem cell graft donor, taken from the stem cell graft. Source of these receptors: a human donor who donated a stem cell graft to a child with acute lymphoblastic leukemia.

The V call is TRBV7-9, the J call TRBJ2-5; possibly TRBD1 or TRBD2 for D (5 bases each). Germline values: CDR1 SEHNR, CDR2 FQNEAQ (reference sequence). This CDR3 has 14 amino acids. V gave up 9 bases and J gave up 5 bases, with 19 bases separating them. The CDR3, as DNA: TGTGCCAGTTCGGCCCCAATCGAGGGGGAGACCCAGTACTTC. Amino acid sequence: CASSAPIEGETQYF.

This chain joins TRBV20-1 and TRBJ2-3; 11 positions agree with TRBD2. Trimming took 5 bases from V and 0 from J; bases not matched to a gene: 1. The CDR3 consists of 14 residues. Germline V gene lookup returns CDR1 DFQATT and CDR2 SNEGSKA (reference sequence). The CDR3 is CSALAGGSTDTQYF. The CDR3, as DNA: TGCAGTGCTTTAGCGGGAGGGAGCACAGATACGCAGTATTTT.

The chain carries TRBV7-8 and TRBJ2-6; D ambiguous. CDR3 length: 18 residues. Germline CDR1 and CDR2: SGHVS and FQNEAQ. The V and J ends lost 0 bases and 0 bases respectively, with 12 bases between them. This CDR3 reads CASSLARLWASGANVLTF. In DNA, the CDR3 is TGTGCCAGCAGCTTAGCGCGCCTTTGGGCCTCTGGGGCCAACGTCCTGACTTTC.

This clonotype was observed a few times. V usage is TRBV5-1 and J usage is TRBJ2-1; D not resolved. This CDR3 region has 13 residues. Deletions cut 0 bases from V and 7 bases from J, with 8 bases between. Germline-derived CDR1 and CDR2 are SGHRS and YFSETQ. CDR3 nucleotides: TGCGCCAGCAGCTTGGAGTCCTTTAATGAGCAGTTCTTC. This codes for CASSLESFNEQFF. The variable domain in full, with the rest retrieved from reference TRBV5-1 and TRBJ2-1, is KAGVTQTPRYLIKTRGQQVTLSCSPISGHRSVSWYQQTPGQGLQFLFEYFSETQRNKGNFPGRFSGRQFSNSRSEMNVSTLELGDSALYLCASSLESFNEQFFGPGTRLTVL.

V and J are TRBV7-6 and TRBJ2-5; D not certain. This CDR3 has 15 residues. Germline CDR1 is SGHVS and CDR2 is FNYEAQ. Between the trimmed V and J ends, which lost 1 base and 4 bases, there was a span of 13 bases. As DNA, the CDR3 is TGTGCCAGCAGCTTAGGTACGGTGCTGGTAGAGACCCAGTACTTC. This gives the protein CASSLGTVLVETQYF.

CDR3 DNA sequence: TGCAGTGCTAGAGTAGCAGCCGCCGCAACTAATGAAAAACTGTTTTTT. Its protein is CSARVAAAATNEKLFF. The V and J genes are TRBV20-1 and TRBJ1-4; D is ambiguous. The V gene lost 1 base and the J gene lost 0 bases, with 12 bases spanning the gap. Germline V lookup: CDR1 DFQATT, CDR2 SNEGSKA (reference sequence). The CDR3 contains 16 residues.

This clonotype is a singleton in its sample. The V call is TRBV7-3, the J call TRBJ2-1; 8 bases match TRBD1. CDR1 and CDR2 (germline): SGHTA, FQGTGA. The CDR3 spans 15 residues. After removal of 4 bases from V and 5 bases from J, the junction contained 7 bases not matched to a gene. CDR3 sequence: CASSSPTGADNEQFF. Here the CDR3 DNA reads TGTGCCAGCAGCTCCCCGACAGGGGCTGACAATGAGCAGTTCTTC.

Many counts were recorded for this clonotype. The chain uses TRBV5-1 and TRBJ2-3, with D maybe TRBD2 (6 bases). The germline V gene has CDR1 SGHRS and CDR2 YFSETQ. This CDR3 is 17 amino acids long. V gave up 0 bases and J gave up 2 bases, with 16 bases separating them. The CDR3 region has the DNA TGCGCCAGCAGCTTGGGCGCGGGAACTCCGGACACAGATACGCAGTATTTT. Translated: CASSLGAGTPDTDTQYF.

This clonotype was observed a handful of times. This sequence joins TRBV14 and TRBJ2-2; TRBD1 might be the D (5 bases). Germline V lookup: CDR1 SGHDN, CDR2 FVKESK. V lost 0 bases and J 2 bases, leaving 10 bases between the germline ends. This CDR3 has 16 amino acids. CDR3 protein: CASSQDRALNTGELFF. The CDR3 DNA reads as TGTGCCAGCAGCCAAGACAGGGCTCTAAACACCGGGGAGCTGTTTTTT.

This clonotype showed up just a few times. The chain employs TRBV12-3 or TRBV12-4 and TRBJ1-1; D remains unclear. With 6 bases removed from V and 1 base from J, the gap between germline ends came to 9 bases. CDR3 size: 13 residues. CDR3 residues: CASRLLGNTEAFF. DNA for the CDR3: TGTGCCAGCAGGTTACTTGGGAACACTGAAGCTTTCTTT.

The rearrangement joins TRBV15 to TRBJ2-1, with a possible D match to TRBD1 (5 bases). The V gene's germline CDR1 is LNHNV and CDR2 YYDKDF (reference sequence). V gave up 8 bases and J gave up 4 bases, with 21 bases separating them. This CDR3 region has 16 residues. CDR3: CATGDRWQGLYNEQFF. The CDR3 region has the DNA TGTGCCACCGGAGACCGTTGGCAGGGTCTATACAATGAGCAGTTCTTC.

The V call is TRBV7-2, the J call TRBJ2-7; no clear D. Trimming removed 4 bases at V and 3 bases at J, with 22 bases between. The CDR3 extends over 17 amino acids. CDR1 and CDR2 from the germline V gene are SGHTA and FQGNSA. This CDR3 is CASSSNPGPKKDYEQYF. DNA of the CDR3: TGTGCCAGCAGCTCAAATCCGGGTCCGAAAAAGGACTACGAGCAGTACTTC.

The sample holds a few counts of this clonotype. The genes are TRBV7-8 and TRBJ1-1; maybe TRBD1 (5 bases). Per germline, CDR1 SGHVS and CDR2 FQNEAQ. The CDR3 consists of 14 residues. Trimming shortened V by 5 bases and J by 2 bases, and 12 bases separated the two germline ends. CDR3 nucleotides: TGTGCCAGCAGCCCGGGGGGGACTAACACTGAAGCTTTCTTT. Its protein product is CASSPGGTNTEAFF. Supplemented by reference TRBV7-8 and TRBJ1-1, the full variable domain reads GAGVSQSPRYKVAKRGQDVALRCDPISGHVSLFWYQQALGQGPEFLTYFQNEAQLDKSGLPSDRFFAERPEGSVSTLKIQRTQQEDSAVYLCASSPGGTNTEAFFGQGTRLTVV.

Worth noting for this clonotype: At one boundary the junction diverges from the germline segment, which might be a read error. This chain uses TRBV15 with TRBJ2-1, with 11 bases aligning to TRBD2. Germline V gene data show CDR1 as LNHNV and CDR2 as YYDKDF (reference sequence). The CDR3 sequence is 15 residues long. CDR3 in amino acids: CATSREVAGGPPNNF. The CDR3 region has the DNA TGTGCCACCAGCAGAGAAGTAGCGGGAGGGCCCCCCAACAATTTC. Based on the CDR3 plus reference TRBV15 and TRBJ2-1, the full variable domain is DAMVIQNPRYQVTQFGKPVTLSCSQTLNHNVMYWYQQKSSQAPKLLFHYYDKDFNNEADTPDNFQSRRPNTSFCFLDIRSPGLGDTAMYLCATSREVAGGPPNNFGPGTRLTVL.

This clonotype was found a few times. This rearrangement joins TRBV19 to TRBJ1-5; D unresolved. The CDR3 is 15 residues long. The germline V gene has CDR1 LNHDA and CDR2 SQIVND (reference sequence). Trimming removed 8 bases at V and 0 bases at J, with 14 bases between. CDR3: CASVSLAGSNQPQHF. The CDR3 DNA follows: TGTGCCAGTGTGAGCTTGGCCGGTAGCAATCAGCCCCAGCATTTT.

This sequence joins TRBV6-5 and TRBJ1-6, with D uncertain. The CDR3 contains 18 residues. V lost 0 bases and J 9 bases, leaving 21 bases between the germline ends. CDR1 is MNHEY and CDR2 is SVGAGI in the germline V gene. This CDR3 is CASSYSMEIDPGFSPLHF. The CDR3 bases are TGTGCCAGCAGTTACTCGATGGAAATCGATCCCGGATTTTCACCCCTCCACTTT.

The genes are TRBV12-3 or TRBV12-4 and TRBJ2-1, with 9 bases fitting TRBD1. Germline trimming cut 6 bases from V and 8 bases from J; bases unmatched to any gene: 11. The CDR3 sequence is 15 residues long. The CDR3 here is CASSPGQGPGDEQFF. For the CDR3, the DNA is TGTGCCAGCAGCCCGGGACAGGGCCCCGGGGATGAGCAGTTCTTC.

This clonotype was seen only a few times. This sequence joins TRBV12-3 or TRBV12-4 and TRBJ1-2, with D possibly TRBD1 on 5 matching bases. V was clipped by 4 bases and J by 1 base, with 13 bases between them. The CDR3 totals 15 residues. CDR3 DNA sequence: TGTGCCAGCAGTTCCCCGGGACGCATTAACTATGGCTACACCTTC. Its protein product is CASSSPGRINYGYTF.